These 14 T cell receptor beta chains were all obtained from the same sample, sequenced in a study of T-cell reconstitution after alpha-beta-depleted transplantation in children (dated by TCRdb to the mid-2010s). Libraries were prepared through PCR. TCRdb lists the instrument as Illumina HiSeq 2500. To normalize quantification of the TCRbeta repertoire, the TCR libraries were built with molecular barcoding that relied on unique molecular identifiers. TCRdb reran the public reads through fastp at Q25 and MiXCR, keeping productive beta chains. Each CDR3 protein gets just one entry, which takes the most common genes and DNA from the rows behind it. This sample holds about 690,000 distinct CDR3 sequences; roughly 17% were observed only once. Clones ranked in the top ten supply approximately 1.1% of the sample. The sample consisted of PBMCs from the stem cell graft donor, taken from the stem cell graft. Source of these receptors: a human donor who donated a stem cell graft to a child with acute myeloid leukemia.

This clonotype was seen a few times. The V and J genes are TRBV7-2 and TRBJ2-5; D is uncertain. The length of the CDR3 is 14 residues. CDR1 is SGHTA and CDR2 is FQGNSA in the germline V gene. The V end lost 0 bases, the J end lost 1 base, and 6 bases lay between the germline ends. CDR3 nucleotides: TGTGCCAGCAGCTTAGCAAAGGTCCAAGAGACCCAGTACTTC. It codes for CASSLAKVQETQYF. The full variable domain, in which reference TRBV7-2 and TRBJ2-5 provide the parts outside the CDR3, is GAGVSQSPSNKVTEKGKDVELRCDPISGHTALYWYRQSLGQGLEFLIYFQGNSAPDKSGLPSDRFSAERTGGSVSTLTIQRTQQEDSAVYLCASSLAKVQETQYFGPGTRLLVL.

The V gene is TRBV4-1, the J gene TRBJ1-5, with D maybe TRBD1 (5 bases). Trimming pared 5 bases from V and 0 bases from J, leaving 11 bases between. Germline V gene sequence: CDR1 MGHRA, CDR2 YSYEKL. CDR3 length: 15 amino acids. CDR3 in DNA: TGCGCCAGCAGCGACAGACGAAATAGCAATCAGCCCCAGCATTTT. It encodes CASSDRRNSNQPQHF.

This chain uses TRBV5-6 with TRBJ2-7; 7 bases line up with TRBD1. The junction had 3 bases not matched to a gene; V was cut back by 3 bases and J by 3 bases. The CDR3 length is 13 residues. Germline loops: CDR1 SGHDT, CDR2 YYEEEE. The CDR3 loop reads CASSSGQDYEQYV. In DNA form, the CDR3 reads TGTGCCAGCAGCTCCGGACAGGACTACGAGCAGTACGTC.

This chain connects TRBV5-1 to TRBJ2-3, with 13 bases fitting TRBD2. The CDR3 is 18 residues long. Germline CDR1 SGHRS, CDR2 YFSETQ. V trimming: 3 bases; J trimming: 1 base; junction bases outside the gene matches: 8. The DNA of the CDR3 is TGCGCCAGCAGCTGGGGGACTAGCGGGGACCTCGGCACAGATACGCAGTATTTT. Translating it yields CASSWGTSGDLGTDTQYF. The full variable domain, completed using reference TRBV5-1 and TRBJ2-3, is KAGVTQTPRYLIKTRGQQVTLSCSPISGHRSVSWYQQTPGQGLQFLFEYFSETQRNKGNFPGRFSGRQFSNSRSEMNVSTLELGDSALYLCASSWGTSGDLGTDTQYFGPGTRLTVL.

This clonotype was counted a few times. The chain joins TRBV7-9 to TRBJ1-1; 8 nucleotides match TRBD1. This CDR3 has 15 amino acids. V lost 7 bases, J lost 3 bases, and 10 bases stayed unmatched. Germline loops: CDR1 SEHNR, CDR2 FQNEAQ (reference sequence). DNA of the CDR3: TGTGCCAGCACCTCAGGGGGCGGTTTAGACACTGAAGCTTTCTTT. This translates into CASTSGGGLDTEAFF.

This clonotype was recorded at least ten times. The chain carries TRBV12-3 or TRBV12-4 and TRBJ1-2; D call uncertain. The CDR3 covers 15 residues. V was pared by 3 bases and J by 5 bases, with 16 bases between. The DNA for the CDR3 is TGTGCCAGCAGTTTGAAGGTGCAGGCGACATATGGCTACACCTTC. It translates to CASSLKVQATYGYTF.

This clonotype has a count of ten or more. V and J are TRBV20-1 and TRBJ1-2; D remains unclear. Germline V gene data show CDR1 as DFQATT and CDR2 as SNEGSKA (reference sequence). V shed 3 bases and J shed 8 bases, with 16 bases lying between them. The length of the CDR3 is 13 residues. CDR3 loop: CSARTGIPSGYTF. For the CDR3, the DNA is TGCAGTGCTAGGACGGGGATACCGTCGGGCTACACCTTC.

This clonotype came up many times. The chain recombines TRBV5-6 with TRBJ2-1; 8 bases agree with TRBD1. There are 17 residues in the CDR3. The germline V gene encodes CDR1 SGHDT and CDR2 YYEEEE. The trim removed 3 bases at V and 7 bases at J, leaving 15 bases unmatched. The DNA for the CDR3 is TGTGCCAGCAGCTGGGGTACCAGGACAGGGACTTTGAATGAGCAGTTCTTC. Its translation is CASSWGTRTGTLNEQFF.

This clonotype has more than one count but fewer than ten. V and J are TRBV5-1 and TRBJ2-7; tentatively, D is TRBD1 (6 bases). The CDR3 extends over 15 amino acids. V was shortened by 2 bases and J by 6 bases, with 18 bases between the two germline ends. CDR1 is SGHRS and CDR2 is YFSETQ in the germline V gene. The CDR3 DNA reads as TGCGCCAGCAGCTTAATGGGGGCTCTTAGTTCCGAGCAGTACGTC. Its translation is CASSLMGALSSEQYV.

The rearrangement joins TRBV5-1 to TRBJ2-7, with D possibly matching TRBD2 (6 bases). The CDR3 spans 14 residues. The V end was cut by 0 bases, the J end by 3 bases, with 10 bases between. CDR1 is SGHRS, CDR2 YFSETQ, per germline. The CDR3 DNA sequence: TGCGCCAGCAGCTTGGATGCGGGGCGCTACGAGCAGTACTTC. Residues: CASSLDAGRYEQYF. Combining the CDR3 with reference TRBV5-1 and TRBJ2-7 gives the whole variable domain KAGVTQTPRYLIKTRGQQVTLSCSPISGHRSVSWYQQTPGQGLQFLFEYFSETQRNKGNFPGRFSGRQFSNSRSEMNVSTLELGDSALYLCASSLDAGRYEQYFGPGTRLTVT.

Ten or more counts support this clonotype. The chain carries TRBV20-1 and TRBJ2-7; 8 nucleotides match TRBD1. After removal of 5 bases from V and 3 bases from J, the junction contained 9 bases not matched to a gene. The CDR3 totals 14 residues. CDR1 DFQATT and CDR2 SNEGSKA come from the germline V gene (reference sequence). CDR3 in DNA: TGCAGTGCTTTGGACCGGGACAGGAACTACGAGCAGTACTTC. It encodes CSALDRDRNYEQYF.

Worth noting for this clonotype: A read error is possible here, since a much larger clone lies one base away. CDR3 amino acids: CAGSFRSGGYNEQFF. For the CDR3, the DNA is TGTGCCGGCAGTTTCCGTAGCGGAGGTTACAATGAGCAGTTCTTC. The chain combines TRBV5-6 with TRBJ2-1; D may be TRBD2 (6 bases). Germline CDR1 is SGHDT and CDR2 is YYEEEE. This CDR3 has 15 residues.

In this sample, this clonotype turned up many times. The V call is TRBV20-1, the J call TRBJ2-3; maybe TRBD1 (6 bases). V lost 4 bases and J 2 bases, leaving 16 bases between the germline ends. Germline lookup yields CDR1 DFQATT and CDR2 SNEGSKA (reference sequence). The CDR3 is made up of 15 amino acids. The CDR3 here is CSATPLGQITDTQYF. The CDR3 DNA is TGCAGTGCTACACCACTCGGACAGATCACAGATACGCAGTATTTT.

The chain combines TRBV25-1 with TRBJ1-2; tentatively, D is TRBD1 (6 bases). Trimming took off 8 bases at V and 7 bases at J, with 17 bases between the two ends. CDR1 is MGHDK and CDR2 is SYGVNS in the germline V gene. The CDR3 loop spans 13 amino acids. In nucleotides, the CDR3 is TGTGCCAGCGGGTCTGTGAGGGGGGCTGGCTACACCTTC. It is translated as CASGSVRGAGYTF.